This T cell receptor (beta chain) came from a study of T cell changes during pregnancy in multiple sclerosis. CDR3 size: 13 residues. Per germline, CDR1 MNHNY and CDR2 SVGAGI (reference sequence). Trimming stripped 2 bases from V and 7 bases from J, with 9 bases between. Measured with immunoSEQ multiplex PCR; TCRdb has only the in-frame clones, and not every one. The profile shows 45,000 or so clones, around 90% of them singletons. This TCR was sampled from a female donor with multiple sclerosis, enrolled in a pregnancy study. Sequenced sample: PBMCs (not recorded whether the cells were cultured). V usage is TRBV6-6 and J usage is TRBJ1-5; weak D call: TRBD1 (5 bases). The CDR3 DNA reads as TGTGCCAGCAGTTACCAGGGAGGGCAGCCCCAGCATTTT. Translation: CASSYQGGQPQHF.